The 10 T cell receptor beta chains presented below share a single source sample, sequenced in a study of metastatic and nonmetastatic thyroid tumors. There were no patients who had received any treatment before thyroid surgery. MiXCR re-clonotyped the PCR reads for TCRdb. The repertoire holds approximately 30,000 clones, with under 20% as singletons. The material sequenced was blood. The receptors come from a female donor with papillary thyroid cancer or a benign thyroid nodule (not recorded which). Some clones in this sample may be carry-over from other donors' samples.

Ten or more counts support this clone. The chain has TRBV12-3 or TRBV12-4 and TRBJ2-1; 9 bases line up with TRBD2. After removal of 3 bases from V and 9 bases from J, the junction contained 6 bases not matched to a gene. The CDR3 runs to 14 residues. This chain's CDR3 is CASSFELAGREQFF. The CDR3 region has the DNA TGTGCCAGCAGTTTCGAACTAGCGGGTCGTGAGCAGTTCTTC.

This clone was seen more than once but under ten times. The genes are TRBV6-2 or TRBV6-3 and TRBJ2-1; D is perhaps TRBD1 (5 bases). Germline values: CDR1 MNHEY, CDR2 SVGEGT. Trimming cost V 6 bases and J 0 bases, with 9 bases left between them. The CDR3 length is 14 residues. CDR3 in amino acids: CASRWGSSYNEQFF. The CDR3 DNA reads as TGTGCCAGCAGGTGGGGCAGCTCCTACAATGAGCAGTTCTTC.

This clone was found many times. The chain's CDR3 is CASSPTETADYEQYF. In nucleotides, the CDR3 is TGTGCCAGCAGCCCCACGGAGACAGCCGACTACGAGCAGTACTTC. The chain uses TRBV7-9 and TRBJ2-7; weak D call: TRBD1 (5 bases). Between the trimmed V and J ends, which lost 5 bases and 3 bases, there was a span of 17 bases. Per germline, CDR1 SEHNR and CDR2 FQNEAQ (reference sequence). This CDR3 has 15 amino acids.

This chain joins TRBV6-1 and TRBJ1-2; perhaps TRBD1 as D (5 bases). The V and J ends lost 7 bases and 8 bases respectively, with 26 bases between them. The germline gives CDR1 MNHNS, CDR2 SASEGT. The CDR3 has 16 residues. The CDR3 here is CASMGRISNYVGGYTF. CDR3 in DNA: TGTGCCAGCATGGGACGGATCTCTAACTACGTCGGCGGCTACACCTTC.

This clone showed up many times. The chain couples TRBV30 to TRBJ1-4; no definite D call. Germline-derived CDR1 and CDR2 are GTSNPN and SVGIG (reference sequence). V was trimmed by 8 bases and J by 2 bases, leaving 12 bases between them. This CDR3 has 13 residues. The CDR3 loop reads CATSEGTNEKLFF. The CDR3, as DNA: TGTGCCACGTCCGAAGGGACTAATGAAAAACTGTTTTTT.

At least ten counts were recorded for this clone. The J gene is TRBJ2-3, the V gene TRBV5-1; 11 bases align to TRBD2. CDR1 and CDR2 from the germline V gene are SGHRS and YFSETQ. V lost 0 bases to trimming and J lost 5 bases; unmatched junction nucleotides: 8. The CDR3 totals 17 residues. CDR3 DNA sequence: TGCGCCAGCAGCTTGGAGACTAGCGGGATACAGGGAGATACGCAGTATTTT. Amino acids: CASSLETSGIQGDTQYF.

This clone appeared a few times. V gene TRBV27 combines with J gene TRBJ1-2; 7 nucleotides align to TRBD1. J was trimmed by 2 bases and V by 7 bases; bases with no gene match: 4. This CDR3 region has 13 residues. CDR1 is MNHEY and CDR2 is SMNVEV in the germline V gene (reference sequence). Written as DNA, the CDR3 is TGTGCCAGCAAAGGAGGGGGCAACTATGGCTACACCTTC. This translates into CASKGGGNYGYTF.

The sample holds many counts of this clone. The chain uses TRBV4-1 and TRBJ2-1; either TRBD1 or TRBD2 may fit D (6 bases each). Trimming removed 0 bases from V and 8 bases from J, with 20 bases in between. Germline CDR1 is MGHRA and CDR2 is YSYEKL. The length of the CDR3 is 17 residues. CDR3 region: CASSQEIRSEGGDEQFF. The CDR3, as DNA: TGCGCCAGCAGCCAAGAAATCCGGTCGGAGGGGGGTGATGAGCAGTTCTTC.

In its sample, this clone was seen many times. V is TRBV5-1 and J is TRBJ1-2; TRBD1 agrees at 7 bases. V lost 3 bases, J lost 0 bases, and 5 bases stayed unmatched. The CDR3 loop spans 15 amino acids. Germline lookup yields CDR1 SGHRS and CDR2 YFSETQ. The CDR3 spells CASSSRTGTNYGYTF. The CDR3 coding sequence is TGCGCCAGCAGCTCACGGACAGGCACTAACTATGGCTACACCTTC.

In this sample, this clone turned up many times. The chain carries TRBV19 and TRBJ1-2, with a weak D call TRBD1 (5 bases). V was pared by 6 bases and J by 3 bases, with 11 bases between. The CDR3 covers 13 residues. Germline CDR1 is LNHDA and CDR2 is SQIVND (reference sequence). In nucleotides, the CDR3 is TGTGCCAGTAGGGCAGGGCTACACTATGGCTACACCTTC. Its translation: CASRAGLHYGYTF.